Below, 29 T cell receptor beta chains from the same sample are listed, as sequenced in a study of blood T cell repertoires in COVID-19. Clones were sequenced by immunoSEQ multiplex PCR, and TCRdb holds only the in-frame ones, with some missing. The sample has about 250,000 clones, about nine tenths seen once. The specimen was PBMCs or T cells enriched from blood (not recorded which). Receptors were obtained from a woman between 18 and 29 years old who had recovered from COVID-19.

In the case of this clone: At one end the junction does not follow the germline gene, possibly because of a read error. The CDR3 spells CATRRDSSNNEQFF. CDR3 DNA: TGTGCCACCAGGAGGGACAGCTCCAACAATGAGCAGTTCTTC. This chain joins TRBV15 and TRBJ2-1; 7 nucleotides agree with TRBD1. Germline V gives CDR1 LNHNV, CDR2 YYDKDF (reference sequence). This CDR3 region has 14 residues. The complete variable domain, with remaining parts taken from reference TRBV15 and TRBJ2-1, reads DAMVIQNPRYQVTQFGKPVTLSCSQTLNHNVMYWYQQKSSQAPKLLFHYYDKDFNNEADTPDNFQSRRPNTSFCFLDIRSPGLGDTAMYLCATRRDSSNNEQFFGPGTRLTVL.

CDR3 region: CATGETEGNQPQHF. The CDR3 bases are TGTGCCACCGGGGAAACAGAGGGCAATCAGCCCCAGCATTTT. This chain links TRBV10-3 with TRBJ1-5; D unclear. Germline CDR1 reads ENHRY; CDR2 reads SYGVKD. Trimming left V 10 bases short and J 2 bases short, with 15 bases between. The CDR3 extends over 14 amino acids.

V gene TRBV11-2 combines with J gene TRBJ2-2, with a tentative D call TRBD2 (7 bases). Trimming stripped 2 bases from V and 6 bases from J, with 13 bases between. Germline V gene sequence: CDR1 SGHAT, CDR2 FQNNGV. The CDR3 length is 15 residues. CDR3 DNA sequence: TGTGCCAGCAGCTTAATCCGGGGGGCGGCCGGGGAGCTGTTTTTT. It translates to CASSLIRGAAGELFF. The whole variable domain, remainder taken from reference TRBV11-2 and TRBJ2-2, is EAGVAQSPRYKIIEKRQSVAFWCNPISGHATLYWYQQILGQGPKLLIQFQNNGVVDDSQLPKDRFSAERLKGVDSTLKIQPAKLEDSAVYLCASSLIRGAAGELFFGEGSRLTVL.

The chain links TRBV28 to TRBJ2-5; a weak D match, TRBD1 (6 bases). The V gene lost 6 bases and the J gene lost 1 base, with 12 bases spanning the gap. CDR3 size: 14 residues. Germline-derived CDR1 and CDR2 are MDHEN and SYDVKM. Written as DNA, the CDR3 is TGTGCCAGCAGCTCCGGACAGCTCCAAGAGACCCAGTACTTC. This codes for CASSSGQLQETQYF.

The chain is built from TRBV5-6 and TRBJ1-6, with D maybe TRBD1 (5 bases). Germline V gives CDR1 SGHDT, CDR2 YYEEEE. Trimming took off 4 bases at V and 17 bases at J, with 28 bases between the two ends. This CDR3 has 16 residues. CDR3 protein: CASSLPWVRGSEDFHF. Here the CDR3 DNA reads TGTGCCAGCAGCCTACCTTGGGTACGGGGGTCTGAGGACTTCCACTTT.

This chain uses TRBV18 with TRBJ2-5; D not resolved. Germline V CDR1 and CDR2: KGHSH, LQKENI. The CDR3 consists of 12 residues. Trimming took off 0 bases at V and 5 bases at J, with 4 bases between the two ends. CDR3 DNA sequence: TGTGCCAGCTCACCACCCGGGGAGACCCAGTACTTC. It yields the protein CASSPPGETQYF.

This chain joins TRBV9 and TRBJ1-1; no clear D. This CDR3 region has 15 residues. Germline CDR1 is SGDLS and CDR2 is YYNGEE. V was clipped by 3 bases and J by 7 bases, with 19 bases between them. CDR3 residues: CASSATTVASGEAFF. The CDR3 region has the DNA TGTGCCAGCAGCGCCACTACAGTAGCGAGTGGTGAAGCTTTCTTT.

V is TRBV19 and J is TRBJ1-2; perhaps TRBD1 as D (5 bases). Germline loops: CDR1 LNHDA, CDR2 SQIVND (reference sequence). V lost 6 bases and J 0 bases, leaving 14 bases between the germline ends. The CDR3 sequence is 15 residues long. The CDR3 is CASSFLRETNYGYTF. Here the CDR3 DNA reads TGTGCCAGTAGCTTCCTCAGGGAAACTAACTATGGCTACACCTTC.

The chain employs TRBV11-2 and TRBJ1-6; TRBD1 matches 9 bases. Unmatched junction bases numbered 4, after V lost 3 bases and J lost 7 bases. The CDR3 covers 15 residues. Germline CDR1 reads SGHAT; CDR2 reads FQNNGV. CDR3 bases: TGTGCCAGCAGCTTTGCCGGGACAGGGAATTCACCCCTCCACTTT. Translated, it gives CASSFAGTGNSPLHF.

This chain uses TRBV7-9 with TRBJ1-3; D perhaps matches TRBD1 (6 bases). The CDR3 is made up of 14 amino acids. Germline V gene data show CDR1 as SEHNR and CDR2 as FQNEAQ (reference sequence). V lost 1 base, J lost 10 bases, and 14 bases lay in between. This CDR3 is CASSLDGRGRTIYF. In DNA, the CDR3 is TGTGCCAGCAGCTTAGATGGCAGGGGCAGGACCATATATTTT.

The chain joins TRBV9 to TRBJ2-1; a weak D match, TRBD2 (5 bases). V lost 4 bases and J lost 8, with 16 bases in between. In germline, CDR1 is SGDLS, CDR2 YYNGEE. The CDR3 length is 14 residues. DNA of the CDR3: TGTGCCAGCAGCCCACCCCCAACCGGGGATGAGCAGTTCTTC. Amino acids: CASSPPPTGDEQFF.

The V gene is TRBV4-1, the J gene TRBJ2-5, with 11 bases lining up with TRBD2. Germline-derived CDR1 and CDR2 are MGHRA and YSYEKL. Losses at the gene ends were 0 bases for V and 4 bases for J; bases not matched to a gene: 10. The CDR3 length is 18 residues. Here the CDR3 reads CASSQEVLAGGPRETQYF. In DNA, the CDR3 is TGCGCCAGCAGCCAAGAGGTATTAGCGGGGGGGCCCAGAGAGACCCAGTACTTC.

J is TRBJ1-2 and V is TRBV2; no clear D. The CDR3 spans 14 residues. Germline CDR1 and CDR2: SNHLY and FYNNEI. V lost 0 bases and J lost 8, with 13 bases in between. The CDR3 is CASSEARGLGGYTF. The CDR3, as DNA: TGTGCCAGCAGTGAAGCTCGGGGTTTAGGGGGCTACACCTTC. The whole variable domain, filled in from reference TRBV2 and TRBJ1-2, reads EPEVTQTPSHQVTQMGQEVILRCVPISNHLYFYWYRQILGQKVEFLVSFYNNEISEKSEIFDDQFSVERPDGSNFTLKIRSTKLEDSAMYFCASSEARGLGGYTFGSGTRLTVV.

The rearrangement joins TRBV12-3 or TRBV12-4 to TRBJ2-1, with D unresolved. This CDR3 has 13 residues. Trimming left V 2 bases short and J 10 bases short, with 12 bases between. As DNA, the CDR3 is TGTGCCAGCAGTTTAAAATCCTGGGCAGAGCAGTTCTTC. Protein: CASSLKSWAEQFF.

The chain links TRBV4-3 to TRBJ2-7, with D tentatively TRBD1 (5 bases). The CDR3 totals 13 residues. With 4 bases removed from V and 6 bases from J, the gap between germline ends came to 13 bases. Germline V lookup: CDR1 LGHNA, CDR2 YSLEER. The CDR3 DNA is TGCGCCAGCAGCCTAGGGCAGGGTTTCGAGCAGTACTTC. It encodes CASSLGQGFEQYF.

V is TRBV5-4 and J is TRBJ1-2; possibly TRBD1 for D (5 bases). The V gene's germline CDR1 is SGHNT and CDR2 YYREEE (reference sequence). Deletions cut 0 bases from V and 8 bases from J, with 11 bases between. There are 13 residues in the CDR3. CDR3 sequence reads: CASSLAGGSGYTF. Written as DNA, the CDR3 is TGTGCCAGCAGCTTGGCGGGGGGAAGCGGCTACACCTTC.

CDR3 protein: CASSLDQGGEQFF. CDR3 sequence (DNA): TGTGCCAGCAGCTTGGATCAGGGAGGTGAGCAGTTCTTC. The genes are TRBV7-9 and TRBJ2-1; weak D call: TRBD2 (6 bases). The CDR3 contains 13 residues. Germline V CDR1 and CDR2: SEHNR, FQNEAQ (reference sequence). V was trimmed by 3 bases and J by 9 bases, leaving 12 bases between them.

V usage is TRBV7-9 and J usage is TRBJ1-5; D remains unclear. The V gene lost 5 bases and the J gene lost 4 bases, with 15 bases spanning the gap. The CDR3 loop spans 15 amino acids. CDR1 and CDR2 from the germline V gene are SEHNR and FQNEAQ (reference sequence). The CDR3 bases are TGTGCCAGCAGCCCTCCCGAGGCACCTAATCAGCCCCAGCATTTT. This sequence encodes CASSPPEAPNQPQHF. The full variable domain, completed using reference TRBV7-9 and TRBJ1-5, is DTGVSQNPRHKITKRGQNVTFRCDPISEHNRLYWYRQTLGQGPEFLTYFQNEAQLEKSRLLSDRFSAERPKGSFSTLEIQRTEQGDSAMYLCASSPPEAPNQPQHFGDGTRLSIL.

The chain recombines TRBV20-1 with TRBJ1-5, with D hard to call. Germline loops: CDR1 DFQATT, CDR2 SNEGSKA (reference sequence). V was clipped by 3 bases and J by 0 bases, with 9 bases between them. This CDR3 is built from 14 residues. CDR3 sequence: CSASNGLSNQPQHF. For the CDR3, the DNA is TGCAGTGCTAGTAACGGTCTTAGCAATCAGCCCCAGCATTTT.

V is TRBV19 and J is TRBJ2-2; 9 nucleotides match TRBD1. V shed 6 bases, J shed 5 bases, and the junction held 7 bases outside the gene matches. The CDR3 covers 15 residues. CDR1 is LNHDA, CDR2 SQIVND, per germline (reference sequence). CDR3 in DNA: TGTGCCAGTAGCAAACCGGGACAGGGTACCGGGGAGCTGTTTTTT. It is translated as CASSKPGQGTGELFF.

Comments on this clone: A junction boundary mismatches the germline segment, possibly from a read error. The V gene is TRBV28, the J gene TRBJ1-2; tentative D call: TRBD1 (5 bases). From germline, CDR1 is MDHEN and CDR2 SYDVKM. The CDR3 contains 12 residues. CDR3 in amino acids: CASMGRVYGYTF. As DNA, the CDR3 is TGTGCCAGCATGGGCAGGGTCTATGGGTACACCTTC.

The V gene is TRBV3-1 (or the pseudogene TRBV3-2), the J gene TRBJ1-1, with 10 bases fitting TRBD1. V was pared by 3 bases and J by 0 bases, with 7 bases of the junction left unmatched. CDR1 LGHDT and CDR2 YNNKEL come from the germline V gene (reference sequence). The CDR3 contains 17 residues. CDR3 nucleotides: TGTGCCAGCAGCCATTCGGGACAGGGGATACTGAACACTGAAGCTTTCTTT. Its translation: CASSHSGQGILNTEAFF.

The V and J genes are TRBV6-5 and TRBJ2-3; D gene unclear. This CDR3 is built from 14 residues. From germline, CDR1 is MNHEY and CDR2 SVGAGI. With 0 bases removed from V and 6 bases from J, the gap between germline ends came to 10 bases. The CDR3 region has the DNA TGTGCCAGCAGTTACTCGACTGCCGGCGATACGCAGTATTTT. It yields the protein CASSYSTAGDTQYF.

This clone was counted a single time. The genes are TRBV14 and TRBJ1-6; no definite D call. CDR3 size: 14 residues. The V end lost 2 bases, the J end lost 9 bases, and 11 bases lay between the germline ends. Germline lookup yields CDR1 SGHDN and CDR2 FVKESK. CDR3 nucleotides: TGTGCCAGCAGCCAATACCTGGGAGCTTCACCCCTCCACTTT. This encodes CASSQYLGASPLHF.

This clone has just a few counts. V gene TRBV19 combines with J gene TRBJ2-2, with TRBD1 matching over 7 bases. V was clipped by 3 bases and J by 3 bases; unmatched bases: 7. Per the germline V gene, CDR1 is LNHDA and CDR2 is SQIVND (reference sequence). CDR3 length: 16 amino acids. CDR3 in amino acids: CASSILRDSYTGELFF. The CDR3 DNA sequence: TGTGCCAGTAGTATTCTTCGGGACAGCTACACCGGGGAGCTGTTTTTT.

The CDR3 DNA reads as TGTGCCAGCAGCCTCGAGATGGGGGGGAACACTGAAGCTTTCTTT. It yields the protein CASSLEMGGNTEAFF. The gene calls are TRBV7-8 and TRBJ1-1; a possible D gene is TRBD1 (5 bases). Trimming left V 5 bases short and J 1 base short, with 14 bases between. This CDR3 contains 15 residues. The germline V gene encodes CDR1 SGHVS and CDR2 FQNEAQ.

The rearrangement uses TRBV2 and TRBJ1-2; no clear D. The CDR3 length is 14 residues. The V and J ends lost 7 bases and 2 bases respectively, with 14 bases between them. The germline gives CDR1 SNHLY, CDR2 FYNNEI. CDR3 nucleotide sequence: TGTGCCAGCAAGAGGGCCCCCTTGAACTATGGCTACACCTTC. It translates to CASKRAPLNYGYTF.

This rearrangement joins TRBV18 to TRBJ2-5; the D gene is possibly TRBD2 (5 bases). Germline CDR1 and CDR2: KGHSH and LQKENI. The CDR3 spans 13 residues. V was shortened by 4 bases and J by 3 bases, with 9 bases between the two germline ends. The CDR3 DNA is TGTGCCAGCTCACTCCTGAGGGAAGAGACCCAGTACTTC. It yields the protein CASSLLREETQYF.

This chain connects TRBV24-1 to TRBJ2-6; D is possibly TRBD1 (6 bases). The germline CDR1 and CDR2 sequences are KGHDR and SFDVKD. This CDR3 spans 16 amino acids. V lost 9 bases and J 1 base, leaving 15 bases between the germline ends. This CDR3 reads CATYGQTLSGANVLTF. CDR3 coding DNA: TGTGCCACCTACGGACAGACACTTTCTGGGGCCAACGTCCTGACTTTC.